The 30 T cell receptor beta chains in this list originate from one sample, sequenced in a study of response to subunit inactivated influenza vaccine. TCRdb fed the RT-PCR reads into MiXCR, producing one record per CDR3 protein. The data hold 650,000 to 850,000 distinct CDR3 sequences, with over 11% observed a single time. Sequencing was performed on PBMCs from blood, taken 14 days before vaccination. These receptors all come from a man aged 50 to 59 who received an inactivated influenza vaccine.

There are many counts of this clonotype. The chain uses TRBV9 and TRBJ1-2; 12 bases match TRBD1. The CDR3 covers 15 residues. Germline lookup yields CDR1 SGDLS and CDR2 YYNGEE. With V trimmed by 4 bases and J by 7 bases, 8 bases remained unmatched. This chain's CDR3 is CASSPLGQGASGYTF. CDR3 nucleotide sequence: TGTGCCAGCAGCCCGTTGGGACAGGGGGCGAGTGGCTACACCTTC.

Ten or more counts support this clonotype. V gene TRBV12-3 or TRBV12-4 combines with J gene TRBJ2-2, with 10 bases aligning to TRBD2. This CDR3 comprises 18 residues. Germline trimming cut 5 bases from V and 5 bases from J; bases unmatched to any gene: 14. This CDR3 is CASSLSGAGGPRTGELFF. In nucleotides, the CDR3 is TGTGCCAGCAGTCTAAGTGGAGCGGGAGGGCCTCGAACCGGGGAGCTGTTTTTT.

Comment on this clonotype: A read error may produce the germline difference seen at one junction end. This chain joins TRBV7-9 and TRBJ2-1; no clear D. The CDR3 contains 14 residues. CDR1 is SEHNR and CDR2 is FQNEAQ in the germline V gene (reference sequence). The CDR3 reads CASSLEWTSRTGVF. The CDR3 nucleotides read TGTGCCAGCAGCTTAGAGTGGACCTCTCGGACCGGCGTCTTC.

The chain has TRBV29-1 and TRBJ2-7; D is unresolved. The CDR3 has 13 amino acids. Germline V CDR1 and CDR2: SQVTM, ANQGSEA. V lost 2 bases and J lost 5, with 13 bases in between. The CDR3 sequence is CSVELSWPNEQYF. The CDR3 DNA sequence: TGCAGCGTTGAATTATCCTGGCCTAACGAGCAGTACTTC.

The chain is built from TRBV5-1 and TRBJ2-2; the match to TRBD2 covers 10 bases. Looked up from germline, CDR1 is SGHRS and CDR2 is YFSETQ. V dropped 1 base and J dropped 6; count of bases not matched to a gene: 9. This CDR3 comprises 17 residues. In nucleotides, the CDR3 is TGCGCCAGCAGCTTGTGTAGCGGGAGGATCGGGGCCGGGGAGCTGTTTTTT. Amino acid sequence: CASSLCSGRIGAGELFF.

Only a few counts were recorded for this clonotype. The CDR3 DNA follows: TGCAGCGACCCAGGGGATGGTAGGGACACTGAAGCTTTCTTT. It yields the protein CSDPGDGRDTEAFF. The chain recombines TRBV29-1 with TRBJ1-1, with D possibly TRBD1 on 6 matching bases. The ends were cut back, 7 bases at V and 3 bases at J, with 18 bases in the middle. Germline-derived CDR1 and CDR2 are SQVTM and ANQGSEA. The CDR3 runs to 14 residues.

On this clonotype: Just one base apart from a much larger clone, this may be a read error. The genes are TRBV5-6 and TRBJ2-7; TRBD1 matches 8 bases. The CDR3 has 13 residues. Germline assignment: CDR1 SGHDT and CDR2 YYEEEE. Trimming took 0 bases from V and 11 from J; bases not matched to a gene: 7. The CDR3 protein is CASSLGTGFREYF. CDR3 coding DNA: TGTGCCAGCAGCTTGGGGACAGGGTTTAGGGAGTACTTC.

This chain links TRBV20-1 with TRBJ2-3, with D hard to call. V was cut by 0 bases and J by 2 bases, with 18 bases left in between. CDR3 size: 17 residues. CDR1 is DFQATT, CDR2 SNEGSKA, per germline (reference sequence). The DNA of the CDR3 is TGCAGTGCTAGAGATCCCCGTGGCCGCGGCTACACAGATACGCAGTATTTT. It specifies CSARDPRGRGYTDTQYF.

This clonotype is a singleton in its sample. The CDR3 coding sequence is TGCGCCAGCAGCCAAGGGATGGATTCACCCCTCCACTTT. It codes for CASSQGMDSPLHF. The chain links TRBV4-3 to TRBJ1-6; no definite D call. The germline CDR1 and CDR2 sequences are LGHNA and YSLEER. The germline V and J ends were trimmed by 1 base and 8 bases, with 6 bases remaining between them. The CDR3 is made up of 13 amino acids.

This clonotype was found many times. The chain has TRBV5-1 and TRBJ1-1; 7 nucleotides align to TRBD1. From germline, CDR1 is SGHRS and CDR2 YFSETQ. This CDR3 comprises 14 residues. The junction had 6 bases not matched to a gene; V was cut back by 3 bases and J by 4 bases. The CDR3 region is CASSSGQETTEAFF. CDR3 coding DNA: TGCGCCAGCAGCTCCGGACAGGAGACCACTGAAGCTTTCTTT.

In its sample, this clonotype was seen a few times. The chain uses TRBV11-2 and TRBJ1-2, with D possibly matching TRBD1 (6 bases). This CDR3 has 13 residues. Trimming took off 5 bases at V and 7 bases at J, with 14 bases between the two ends. The germline gives CDR1 SGHAT, CDR2 FQNNGV. The CDR3, as DNA: TGTGCCAGCAGCCCAGACAGGATTCTTGGCTACACCTTC. This encodes CASSPDRILGYTF.

The chain recombines TRBV14 with TRBJ2-7; D call uncertain. Germline V gives CDR1 SGHDN, CDR2 FVKESK. The CDR3 contains 13 residues. The V gene lost 0 bases and the J gene lost 3 bases, with 6 bases spanning the gap. The CDR3 nucleotides are TGTGCCAGCAGCCAAGAAAACAGCTACGAGCAGTACTTC. Its translation is CASSQENSYEQYF.

This clonotype was seen a handful of times. The rearrangement links TRBV19 to TRBJ1-6, with TRBD1 as a possible D gene (6 bases). Germline V gene lookup returns CDR1 LNHDA and CDR2 SQIVND (reference sequence). V lost 9 bases to trimming and J lost 7 bases, with 13 bases between them. The CDR3 extends over 13 amino acids. CDR3 nucleotides: TGTGCCAGCCGACAGGATTCCAATTCACCCCTCCACTTT. Translation gives CASRQDSNSPLHF.

This clonotype was seen more than once but under ten times. This may stem from a read error, because a much larger clone lies one nucleotide away. The gene calls are TRBV9 and TRBJ2-3, with D perhaps TRBD2 (7 bases). Germline V gene data show CDR1 as SGDLS and CDR2 as YYNGEE. V lost 6 bases and J 3 bases, leaving 20 bases between the germline ends. The CDR3 has 16 residues. CDR3 loop: CASIPTGGLETDTQYF. In DNA form, the CDR3 reads TGTGCCAGCATCCCTACCGGGGGGCTGGAAACAGATACGCAGTATTTT. The full variable domain, with the rest looked up from reference TRBV9 and TRBJ2-3, is DSGVTQTPKHLITATGQRVTLRCSPRSGDLSVYWYQQSLDQGLQFLIQYYNGEERAKGNILERFSAQQFPDLHSELNLSSLELGDSALYFCASIPTGGLETDTQYFGPGTRLTVL.

This clonotype was counted a single time. This sequence joins TRBV20-1 and TRBJ2-3; 11 bases agree with TRBD2. With 0 bases clipped from V and 6 bases from J, the junction kept 5 bases outside the gene matches. Germline CDR1 is DFQATT and CDR2 is SNEGSKA (reference sequence). The CDR3 is made up of 15 amino acids. CDR3 sequence (DNA): TGCAGTGCTAGAGATGGGGCTAGCGGGGGGGATACGCAGTATTTT. Encoded protein: CSARDGASGGDTQYF.

CDR3 sequence reads: CASSLSPSDSSNQPQHF. CDR3 nucleotide sequence: TGTGCCAGCAGTTTATCTCCCTCGGACAGCTCTAATCAGCCCCAGCATTTT. This chain links TRBV28 with TRBJ1-5, with D possibly TRBD1 on 6 matching bases. Trimming removed 1 base at V and 4 bases at J, with 17 bases between. The CDR3 runs to 17 residues. Germline V gives CDR1 MDHEN, CDR2 SYDVKM.

There are many counts of this clonotype. The rearrangement joins TRBV4-3 to TRBJ1-2; D gene unclear. From germline, CDR1 is LGHNA and CDR2 YSLEER. CDR3 length equals 16 residues. V was trimmed by 0 bases and J by 4 bases, leaving 15 bases between them. The CDR3: CASSQDPGSQAYGYTF. For the CDR3, the DNA is TGCGCCAGCAGCCAAGATCCGGGATCTCAGGCCTATGGCTACACCTTC.

This sequence joins TRBV11-2 and TRBJ2-5; 7 bases are shared with TRBD2. V was pared by 2 bases and J by 7 bases, with 7 bases of the junction left unmatched. The CDR3 consists of 14 residues. Germline V gene data show CDR1 as SGHAT and CDR2 as FQNNGV. Written as DNA, the CDR3 is TGTGCCAGCAGCTTAAAATGGAGGGAGGGGACCCAGTACTTC. It yields the protein CASSLKWREGTQYF.

This clonotype was detected ten times or more. This rearrangement joins TRBV7-8 to TRBJ2-4, with TRBD2 matching over 15 bases. The CDR3 consists of 17 residues. V shed 4 bases, J shed 6 bases, and the junction held 7 bases outside the gene matches. Germline V gene data show CDR1 as SGHVS and CDR2 as FQNEAQ. The CDR3 loop reads CASSWGLAGGWGNIQYF. In nucleotides, the CDR3 is TGTGCCAGCAGCTGGGGACTAGCGGGGGGCTGGGGAAACATTCAGTACTTC.

This clonotype was picked up a small number of times. The chain combines TRBV19 with TRBJ1-3; D unresolved. The V gene lost 4 bases and the J gene lost 0 bases, with 10 bases spanning the gap. Per germline, CDR1 LNHDA and CDR2 SQIVND (reference sequence). CDR3 size: 15 residues. CDR3 coding DNA: TGTGCCAGTAGTACCACAACAGCCTCTGGAAACACCATATATTTT. Amino acid sequence: CASSTTTASGNTIYF.

This clonotype was observed at least ten times. The V gene is TRBV29-1, the J gene TRBJ2-5, with D uncertain. The CDR3 extends over 13 amino acids. Germline V gene lookup returns CDR1 SQVTM and CDR2 ANQGSEA. V was cut by 4 bases and J by 1 base, with 10 bases left in between. CDR3 coding DNA: TGCAGCGTTGCCGGGTCCGTCCAAGAGACCCAGTACTTC. Translated: CSVAGSVQETQYF. The full variable domain, rest sourced from reference TRBV29-1 and TRBJ2-5, is SAVISQKPSRDICQRGTSLTIQCQVDSQVTMMFWYRQQPGQSLTLIATANQGSEATYESGFVIDKFPISRPNLTFSTLTVSNMSPEDSSIYLCSVAGSVQETQYFGPGTRLLVL.

About this clonotype: Given a much more abundant clone one base away, this may be a read error. This rearrangement joins TRBV10-3 to TRBJ2-3; no definite D call. The J call may be incorrect, as the DNA end agrees better with TRBJ1-5. This CDR3 contains 13 residues. Germline values: CDR1 ENHRY, CDR2 SYGVKD. The CDR3 region is CAISGLASDTQHF. The CDR3 DNA reads as TGTGCCATCAGTGGACTAGCGTCAGATACGCAGCATTTT.

This rearrangement joins TRBV21-1 to TRBJ1-2; the table names TRBD1, a call not compared with the DNA. TRBV21-1 is a listed pseudogene. CDR3 length equals 15 residues. CDR3 loop: CASSKWGREAVGYTF. CDR3 DNA sequence: TGTGCCAGCAGCAAATGGGGCAGGGAGGCGGTCGGCTACACCTTC.

The rearrangement joins TRBV7-2 to TRBJ2-5; 9 positions agree with TRBD1. V shed 5 bases, J shed 5 bases, and the junction held 12 bases outside the gene matches. CDR1 is SGHTA and CDR2 is FQGNSA in the germline V gene. This CDR3 region has 16 residues. The CDR3 loop reads CASSPNRQGGWETQYF. Written as DNA, the CDR3 is TGTGCCAGCAGCCCAAACCGACAGGGGGGTTGGGAGACCCAGTACTTC.

The sample holds a few counts of this clonotype. The gene calls are TRBV29-1 and TRBJ1-4; 11 nucleotides agree with TRBD1. V gave up 6 bases and J gave up 8 bases; unmatched junction bases: 5. The CDR3 length is 13 residues. Germline loops: CDR1 SQVTM, CDR2 ANQGSEA. CDR3 amino acids: CSVGQGAREKLFF. For the CDR3, the DNA is TGCAGCGTCGGACAGGGGGCAAGGGAAAAACTGTTTTTT. Based on the CDR3 plus reference TRBV29-1 and TRBJ1-4, the full variable domain is SAVISQKPSRDICQRGTSLTIQCQVDSQVTMMFWYRQQPGQSLTLIATANQGSEATYESGFVIDKFPISRPNLTFSTLTVSNMSPEDSSIYLCSVGQGAREKLFFGSGTQLSVL.

This clonotype was seen at least ten times. The V call is TRBV7-9, the J call TRBJ1-6; D is ambiguous. Looked up from germline, CDR1 is SEHNR and CDR2 is FQNEAQ (reference sequence). Trimming stripped 2 bases from V and 1 base from J, with 9 bases between. The CDR3 loop spans 16 amino acids. CDR3 sequence: CASSLPDGSYNSPLHF. CDR3 coding DNA: TGTGCCAGCAGCTTACCCGACGGGTCCTATAATTCACCCCTCCACTTT.

The chain carries TRBV6-2 or TRBV6-3 and TRBJ2-7, with 7 bases aligning to TRBD1. The germline V gene encodes CDR1 MNHEY and CDR2 SVGEGT. J gave up 6 bases and V 6 bases, and 5 bases lay outside the gene matches. The CDR3 has 12 residues. The DNA for the CDR3 is TGTGCCAGCAGGCTAGGGGGCTCCGAGCAGTACTTC. This translates into CASRLGGSEQYF.

J is TRBJ2-3 and V is TRBV27; D possibly uses TRBD1 or TRBD2 (5 bases each). V lost 5 bases and J 8 bases, leaving 17 bases between the germline ends. The CDR3 loop spans 14 amino acids. Germline V gene lookup returns CDR1 MNHEY and CDR2 SMNVEV (reference sequence). This chain's CDR3 is CASSATLGRLTQYF. CDR3 in DNA: TGTGCCAGCAGTGCTACCTTGGGACGCCTTACGCAGTATTTT.

This clonotype occurred a few times. The V gene is TRBV10-3, the J gene TRBJ2-1; D is unresolved. Germline CDR1 reads ENHRY; CDR2 reads SYGVKD. CDR3 length: 18 amino acids. V lost 0 bases and J 5 bases, leaving 20 bases between the germline ends. The CDR3 bases are TGTGCCATCAGTGAGTCGGGCGGTTATTCTCCTCTTAACAATGAGCAGTTCTTC. It yields the protein CAISESGGYSPLNNEQFF.

The rearrangement joins TRBV29-1 to TRBJ2-1; D is uncertain. Deletions cut 2 bases from V and 6 bases from J, with 14 bases between. The CDR3 consists of 14 residues. Germline lookup yields CDR1 SQVTM and CDR2 ANQGSEA. The CDR3 DNA sequence: TGCAGCGTTGAAAGACAAGCGAGCTTCAATGAGCAGTTCTTC. Its protein is CSVERQASFNEQFF.